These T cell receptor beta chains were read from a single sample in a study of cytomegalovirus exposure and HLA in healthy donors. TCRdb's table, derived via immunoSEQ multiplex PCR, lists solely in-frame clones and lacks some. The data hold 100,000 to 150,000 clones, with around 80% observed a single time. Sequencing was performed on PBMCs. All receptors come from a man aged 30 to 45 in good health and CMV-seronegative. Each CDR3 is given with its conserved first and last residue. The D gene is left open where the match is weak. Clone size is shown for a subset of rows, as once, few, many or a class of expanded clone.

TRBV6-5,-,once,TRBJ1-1,CASGPGGEAFF,TGTGCCTCGGGCCCGGGGGGTGAAGCTTTCTTT
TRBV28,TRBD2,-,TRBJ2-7,CASSSLGLGAYEQYF,TGTGCCAGCAGTTCTCTGGGACTAGGGGCCTACGAGCAGTACTTC
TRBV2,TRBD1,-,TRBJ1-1,CASSDRTGAFF,TGTGCCAGCAGTGATCGGACAGGAGCTTTCTTT
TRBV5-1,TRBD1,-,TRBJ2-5,CASSLARQGKETQYF,TGCGCCAGCAGCTTGGCCCGACAGGGAAAAGAGACCCAGTACTTC
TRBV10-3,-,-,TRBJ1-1,CAIGNRVSGNTEAFF,TGTGCCATCGGTAATCGGGTATCGGGGAACACTGAAGCTTTCTTT
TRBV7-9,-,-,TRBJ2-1,CASSSGLGAKDYNEQFF,TGTGCCAGCAGCTCCGGGCTGGGGGCGAAAGACTACAATGAGCAGTTCTTC
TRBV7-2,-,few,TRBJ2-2,CASSLVQGGTGELFF,TGTGCCAGCAGCTTAGTCCAGGGGGGCACCGGGGAGCTGTTTTTT
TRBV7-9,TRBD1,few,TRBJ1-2,CASRSRDRAQGYGYTF,TGTGCCAGCAGGTCCCGGGACAGGGCTCAGGGCTATGGCTACACCTTC
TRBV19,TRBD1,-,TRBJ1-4,CASSVYRGRYEKLFF,TGTGCCAGTAGTGTCTACAGGGGGCGGTATGAAAAACTGTTTTTT
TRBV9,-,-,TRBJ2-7,CASSPDGQARFGDEQYF,TGTGCCAGCAGCCCCGATGGGCAGGCACGGTTTGGCGACGAGCAGTACTTC
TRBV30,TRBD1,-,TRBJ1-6,CAWRNVRDRGNSPLHF,TGTGCCTGGAGAAACGTACGTGACAGGGGAAATTCACCCCTCCACTTT
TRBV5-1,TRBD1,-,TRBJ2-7,CASSPDRAKYEQYF,TGCGCCAGCAGCCCGGACAGGGCGAAGTACGAGCAGTACTTC
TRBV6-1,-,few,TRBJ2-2,CASSDRDTGELFF,TGTGCCAGCAGTGACAGGGACACCGGGGAGCTGTTTTTT
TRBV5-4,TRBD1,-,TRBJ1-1,CASSSGQGRWNTEAFF,TGTGCCAGCAGCTCCGGACAGGGAAGGTGGAACACTGAAGCTTTCTTT
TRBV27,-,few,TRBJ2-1,CASSFGASLNYNEQFF,TGTGCCAGCAGTTTTGGGGCGTCCCTCAACTACAATGAGCAGTTCTTC
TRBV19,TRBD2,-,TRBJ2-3,CASCERGADTQYF,TGTGCCAGTTGCGAGCGGGGGGCAGATACGCAGTATTTT
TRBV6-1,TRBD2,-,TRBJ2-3,CASSATSGGARDTQYF,TGTGCCAGCAGTGCCACTAGCGGGGGGGCTAGGGATACGCAGTATTTT
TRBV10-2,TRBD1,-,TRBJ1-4,CASSGRGQGNEKLFF,TGCGCCAGCAGTGGAAGGGGACAGGGAAATGAAAAACTGTTTTTT
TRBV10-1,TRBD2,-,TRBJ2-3,CASSPSGGHTDTQYF,TGCGCCAGCAGCCCTAGCGGGGGGCACACAGATACGCAGTATTTT
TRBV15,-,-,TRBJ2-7,CATSQTLLYEQYF,TGTGCCACCAGTCAAACCCTACTTTACGAGCAGTACTTC
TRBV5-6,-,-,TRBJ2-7,CASSPGTNEQYF,TGTGCCAGCAGCCCCGGGACAAACGAGCAGTACTTC
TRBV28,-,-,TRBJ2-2,CASSPGVLYTGELFF,TGTGCCAGCAGCCCAGGGGTGCTGTACACCGGGGAGCTGTTTTTT
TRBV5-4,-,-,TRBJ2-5,CASSLTPGSETQYF,TGTGCCAGCAGCCTCACCCCGGGGTCGGAGACCCAGTACTTC
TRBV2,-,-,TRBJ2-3,CASSARRQGTDTQYF,TGTGCCAGCAGCGCCAGACGGCAGGGCACAGATACGCAGTATTTT
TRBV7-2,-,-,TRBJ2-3,CASNQRTATSTDTQYF,TGTGCCAGCAACCAAAGGACAGCCACTAGCACAGATACGCAGTATTTT
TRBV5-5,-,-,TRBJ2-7,CASSFGHLRSYEQYF,TGTGCCAGCAGCTTTGGGCATTTGCGTTCCTACGAGCAGTACTTC
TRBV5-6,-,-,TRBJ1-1,CASSLQQGGTEAFF,TGTGCCAGCAGCTTGCAACAGGGAGGGACTGAAGCTTTCTTT
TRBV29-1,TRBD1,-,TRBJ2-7,CSVDWGTGAYEQYF,TGCAGCGTTGATTGGGGGACAGGGGCCTACGAGCAGTACTTC
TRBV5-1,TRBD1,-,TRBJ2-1,CASSLGTGRYNEQFF,TGCGCCAGCAGCTTAGGGACAGGGAGATACAATGAGCAGTTCTTC
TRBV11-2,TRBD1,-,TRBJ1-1,CASSLDRDRSNTEAFF,TGTGCCAGCAGCTTAGATCGGGACAGATCGAACACTGAAGCTTTCTTT
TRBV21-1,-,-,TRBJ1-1,CASSGRQGAQDTEAFF,TGTGCCAGCAGCGGCCGACAGGGGGCACAGGACACTGAAGCTTTCTTT
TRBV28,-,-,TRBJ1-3,CASSLGGRVGNTIYF,TGTGCCAGCAGTTTAGGGGGCAGGGTCGGTAACACCATATATTTT
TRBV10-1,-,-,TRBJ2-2,CASSRTVGEELFF,TGCGCCAGCAGTCGGACAGTCGGTGAGGAGCTGTTTTTT
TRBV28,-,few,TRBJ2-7,CASSLASTNQYEQYF,TGTGCCAGCAGTTTAGCTTCGACTAACCAATACGAGCAGTACTTC
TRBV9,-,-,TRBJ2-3,CASSEAGARTDTQYF,TGTGCCAGCAGCGAAGCGGGCGCCCGAACAGATACGCAGTATTTT
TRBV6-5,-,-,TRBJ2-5,CASRLSGYREETQYF,TGTGCCAGCAGACTCTCGGGGTACCGGGAGGAGACCCAGTACTTC
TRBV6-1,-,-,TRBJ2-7,CASASGDSSYEQYF,TGTGCCAGCGCCTCCGGTGACAGTTCCTACGAGCAGTACTTC
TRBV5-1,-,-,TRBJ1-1,CASSLLSNRVNTEAFF,TGCGCCAGCAGCTTGCTAAGTAACAGGGTGAACACTGAAGCTTTCTTT
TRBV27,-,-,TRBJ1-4,CASSPPLGGELFF,TGTGCCAGCAGTCCCCCGTTGGGAGGGGAACTGTTTTTT
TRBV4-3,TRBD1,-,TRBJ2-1,CASSQSGGYSLNEQFF,TGCGCCAGCAGCCAGTCAGGGGGCTATAGTCTCAATGAGCAGTTCTTC
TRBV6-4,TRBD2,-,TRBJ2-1,CASSDGTSGGNEQFF,TGTGCCAGCAGTGACGGGACTAGCGGGGGGAATGAGCAGTTCTTC
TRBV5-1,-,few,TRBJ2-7,CASSSRPGVTSSEQYF,TGCGCCAGCAGCTCCAGACCTGGAGTAACTAGCTCCGAGCAGTACTTC
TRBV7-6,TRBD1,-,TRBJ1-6,CASSSGQFNSPLHF,TGTGCCAGCAGCTCGGGACAGTTTAATTCACCCCTCCACTTT
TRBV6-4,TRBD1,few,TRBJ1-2,CASSDEGQGAFGYGYTF,TGTGCCAGCAGTGACGAGGGACAGGGGGCTTTTGGCTATGGCTACACCTTC